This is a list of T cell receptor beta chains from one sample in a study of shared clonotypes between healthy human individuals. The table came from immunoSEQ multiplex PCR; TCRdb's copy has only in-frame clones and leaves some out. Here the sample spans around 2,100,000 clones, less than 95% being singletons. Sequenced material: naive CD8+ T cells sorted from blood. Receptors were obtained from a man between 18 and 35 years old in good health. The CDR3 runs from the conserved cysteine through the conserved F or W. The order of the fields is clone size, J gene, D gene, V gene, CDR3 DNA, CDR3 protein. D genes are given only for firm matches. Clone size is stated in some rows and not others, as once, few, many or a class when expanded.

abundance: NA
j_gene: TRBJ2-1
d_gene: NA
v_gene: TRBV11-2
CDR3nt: TGTGCCAGCAGCCCCTATCTGGGGGCCGAGTACTACAATGAGCAGTTCTTC
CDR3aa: CASSPYLGAEYYNEQFF

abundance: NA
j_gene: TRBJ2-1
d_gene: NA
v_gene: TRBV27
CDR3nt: TGTGCCAGCAGTTTATCACTAGCAGCCTACAATGAGCAGTTCTTC
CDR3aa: CASSLSLAAYNEQFF

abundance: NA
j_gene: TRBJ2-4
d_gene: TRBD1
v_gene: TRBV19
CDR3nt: TGTGCCAGTAACCCGAGGACAGGGGGAAACATTCAGTACTTC
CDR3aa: CASNPRTGGNIQYF

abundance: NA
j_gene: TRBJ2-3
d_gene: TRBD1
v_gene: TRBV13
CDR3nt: TGTGCCAGCAGTATGGGACAGGGGACAGATACGCAGTATTTT
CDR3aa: CASSMGQGTDTQYF

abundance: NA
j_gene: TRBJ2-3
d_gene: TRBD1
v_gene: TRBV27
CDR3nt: TGTGCCAGCGGGACAGGGATGATGGATACGCAGTATTTT
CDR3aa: CASGTGMMDTQYF

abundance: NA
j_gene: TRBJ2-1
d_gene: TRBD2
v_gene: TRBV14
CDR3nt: TGTGCCAGCAGCCCCAAGCGGGAGAAGGACAATGAGCAGTTCTTC
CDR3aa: CASSPKREKDNEQFF

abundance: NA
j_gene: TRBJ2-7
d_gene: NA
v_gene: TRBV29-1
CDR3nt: TGCAGCGTTGTAAAGGGATACGAGCAGTACTTC
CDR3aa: CSVVKGYEQYF

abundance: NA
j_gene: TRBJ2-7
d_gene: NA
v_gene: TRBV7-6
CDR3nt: TGTGCCAGCTCTCGGGACACGGACTACGAGCAGTACTTC
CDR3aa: CASSRDTDYEQYF

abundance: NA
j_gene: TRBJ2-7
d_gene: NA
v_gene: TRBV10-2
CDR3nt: TGCGCCAGCAGGGGGCCCTCTACCTACGAGCAGTACTTC
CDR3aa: CASRGPSTYEQYF

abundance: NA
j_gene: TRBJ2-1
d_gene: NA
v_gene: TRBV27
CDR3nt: TGTGCCAGCAGACTTACGGTAGGTGGTCGTCTTGAGCAGTTCTTC
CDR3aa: CASRLTVGGRLEQFF

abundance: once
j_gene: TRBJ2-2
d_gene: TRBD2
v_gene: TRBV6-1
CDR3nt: TGTGCCAGCAGTGGACTAGCGGGGGCTGCGAACACCGGGGAGCTGTTTTTT
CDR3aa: CASSGLAGAANTGELFF

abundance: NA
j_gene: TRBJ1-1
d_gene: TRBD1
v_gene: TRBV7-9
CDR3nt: TGTGCCAGCAGCTCATGGGACAGGGGGATGAACACTGAAGCTTTCTTT
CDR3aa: CASSSWDRGMNTEAFF

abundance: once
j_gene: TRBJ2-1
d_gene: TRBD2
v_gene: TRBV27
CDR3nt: TGTGCCAGCAGGGTAGCGGGGGGGTTCAATGAGCAGTTCTTC
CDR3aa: CASRVAGGFNEQFF

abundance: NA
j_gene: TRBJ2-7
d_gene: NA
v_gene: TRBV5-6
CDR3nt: TGTGCCAGCAGCTTGGAGTCAGCTGCCCCCTCCTACGAGCAGTACTTC
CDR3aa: CASSLESAAPSYEQYF

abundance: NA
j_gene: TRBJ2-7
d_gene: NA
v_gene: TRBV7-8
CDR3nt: TGTGCCAGCAGCTATGGACTAGGAGGGGGCCGGTGGGATCGCGAGCAGTACTTC
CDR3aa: CASSYGLGGGRWDREQYF

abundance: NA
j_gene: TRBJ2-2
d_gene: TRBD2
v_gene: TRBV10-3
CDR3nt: TGTGCCATCAGTGAAGGGGGACCTGGGACTAGCGGGAACACCGGGGAGCTGTTTTTT
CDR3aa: CAISEGGPGTSGNTGELFF

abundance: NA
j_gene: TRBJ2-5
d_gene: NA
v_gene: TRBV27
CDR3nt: TGTGCCAGCGGCAGCCAAGAGACCCAGTACTTC
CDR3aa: CASGSQETQYF

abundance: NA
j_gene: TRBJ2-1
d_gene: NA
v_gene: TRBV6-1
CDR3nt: TGTGCCAGCAGTGAAATGAATGAGCAGTTCTTC
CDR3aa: CASSEMNEQFF

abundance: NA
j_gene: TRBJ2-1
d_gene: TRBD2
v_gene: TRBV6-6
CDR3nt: TGTGCCAGCAGTAGTGTAGCGGGGTCCTACAATGAGCAGTTCTTC
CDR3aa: CASSSVAGSYNEQFF

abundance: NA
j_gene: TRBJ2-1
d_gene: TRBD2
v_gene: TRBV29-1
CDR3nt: TGCAGCGTTGAAGGGACTAGCGGGAATCTCAATGAGCAGTTCTTC
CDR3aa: CSVEGTSGNLNEQFF

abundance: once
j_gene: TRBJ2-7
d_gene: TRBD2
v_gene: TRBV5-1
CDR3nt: TGCGCCACCTCACCGGGACTAGCGGGATCCGAGCAGTACTTC
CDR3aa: CATSPGLAGSEQYF

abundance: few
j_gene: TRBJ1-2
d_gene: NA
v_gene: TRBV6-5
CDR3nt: TGTGCCAGCAGTTACGCCCCCTACTATGGCTACACCTTC
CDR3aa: CASSYAPYYGYTF

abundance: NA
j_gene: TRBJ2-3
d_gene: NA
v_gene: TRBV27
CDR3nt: TGTGCCAGCAGTTCTCCGACGCCGTGGGTCAGCACAGATACGCAGTATTTT
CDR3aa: CASSSPTPWVSTDTQYF

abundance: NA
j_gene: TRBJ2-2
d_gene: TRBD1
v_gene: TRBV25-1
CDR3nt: TGTGCCAGCAGTCCCTTTGGAGGACAGGGTAACACCGGGGAGCTGTTTTTT
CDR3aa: CASSPFGGQGNTGELFF

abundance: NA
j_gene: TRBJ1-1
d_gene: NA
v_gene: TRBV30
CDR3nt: TGTGCCTGGAGTGTACTGGGGGGACTAGGCACTGAAGCTTTCTTT
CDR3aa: CAWSVLGGLGTEAFF

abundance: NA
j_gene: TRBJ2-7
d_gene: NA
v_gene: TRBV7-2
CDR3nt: TGTGCCAGCAGCTTAGATGCCAGATCTCCATCCTACGAGCAGTACTTC
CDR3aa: CASSLDARSPSYEQYF

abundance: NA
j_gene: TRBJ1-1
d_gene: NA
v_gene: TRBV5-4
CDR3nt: TGTGCCAGCAGCTCTGCGGGGGGGCCTGAAGCTTTCTTT
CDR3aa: CASSSAGGPEAFF

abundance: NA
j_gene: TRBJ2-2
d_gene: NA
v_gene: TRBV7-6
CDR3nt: TGTGCCAGCAGCATCAAGCAGAGTGCCACCGGGGAGCTGTTTTTT
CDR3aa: CASSIKQSATGELFF

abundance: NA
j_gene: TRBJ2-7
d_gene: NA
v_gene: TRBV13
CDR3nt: TGTGCCAGCCAGGATGGGACGGAGACCTACGAGCAGTACTTC
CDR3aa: CASQDGTETYEQYF

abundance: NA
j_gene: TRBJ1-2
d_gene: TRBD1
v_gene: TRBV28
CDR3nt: TGTGCCAGCAGTCAACCCCCGGGGGTGCGGGACAGCTCTAACTATGGCTACACCTTC
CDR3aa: CASSQPPGVRDSSNYGYTF

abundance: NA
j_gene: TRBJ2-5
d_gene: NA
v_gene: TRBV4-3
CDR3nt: TGCGCCAGCAGCCAAGTGAAGGGGAGTTCGGAGACCCAGTACTTC
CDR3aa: CASSQVKGSSETQYF

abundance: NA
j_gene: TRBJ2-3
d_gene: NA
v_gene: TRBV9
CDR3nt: TGTGCCAGCAGCCCAGACTCAGATACGCAGTATTTT
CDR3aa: CASSPDSDTQYF

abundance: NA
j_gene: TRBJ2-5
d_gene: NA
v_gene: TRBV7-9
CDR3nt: TGTGCCAGCAGCTTGGAGCGGGCTTTAGGGGAGACCCAGTACTTC
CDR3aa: CASSLERALGETQYF

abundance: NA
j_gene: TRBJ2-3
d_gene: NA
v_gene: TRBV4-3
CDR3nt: TGCGCCAGCAGCCAAGATCCCTTTGAGGCGGAAGGCACAGATACGCAGTATTTT
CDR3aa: CASSQDPFEAEGTDTQYF

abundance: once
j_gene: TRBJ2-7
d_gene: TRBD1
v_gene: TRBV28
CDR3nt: TGTGCCAGCAGTTACACAGGGGGCGCCTACGAGCAGTACTTC
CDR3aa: CASSYTGGAYEQYF

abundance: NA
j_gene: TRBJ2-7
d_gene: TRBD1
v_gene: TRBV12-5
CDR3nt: TGTGCTAGTGGTTTGAGACTCGGGACAGGCCAACCCTACGAGCAGTACTTC
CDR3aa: CASGLRLGTGQPYEQYF

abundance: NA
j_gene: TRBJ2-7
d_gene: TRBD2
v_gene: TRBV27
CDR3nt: TGTGCCAGCAAATATAGCGGGAGTTCCCACGAGCAGTACTTC
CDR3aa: CASKYSGSSHEQYF